A selection of T cell receptor beta chains follows, all from one sample in a study of blood T cell repertoires in COVID-19. Data came from immunoSEQ multiplex PCR; TCRdb stores just in-frame clones and leaves some out. The sample records about 400,000 clones, more than 80% being singletons. Sequencing used peripheral blood. The receptor set was obtained from a woman younger than 45 with active or convalescent COVID-19. Each CDR3 is given with its conserved first and last residue. D genes are given only for firm matches. Some rows have no size entry. The others give once, few or many, or a class for an expanded clone.

>TRBV5-1|16|.|TRBD2|TRBJ2-1
TGCGCCAGCAGCTCGAGGGAGCTGACTAGCGGGATTGAGCAGTTCTTC
CASSSRELTSGIEQFF
>TRBV15|17|.|TRBD1|TRBJ1-4
TGTGCCACCAGCGGACCTCGCCCGGGACAGGGCAATGAAAAACTGTTTTTT
CATSGPRPGQGNEKLFF
>TRBV6-5|14|.|TRBD1|TRBJ1-1
TGTGCCAGTGGGGAACAGGGGGCGCGCACTGAAGCTTTCTTT
CASGEQGARTEAFF
>TRBV5-4|13|.|.|TRBJ2-5
TGTGCCAGCAGCACTCGGGGGCAAGAGACCCAGTACTTC
CASSTRGQETQYF
>TRBV6-5|15|.|TRBD2|TRBJ2-3
TGTGCCAGCACCAGGGCGGCTAGCGGGGGAGATACGCAGTATTTT
CASTRAASGGDTQYF
>TRBV29-1|11|.|.|TRBJ2-1
TGCAGCGCCCGCTCCTACAATGAGCAGTTCTTC
CSARSYNEQFF
>TRBV6-6|14|.|.|TRBJ2-7
TGTGCCAGCAGCCCTGTGGGCCAAAACTACGAGCAGTACTTC
CASSPVGQNYEQYF
>TRBV5-1|15|.|TRBD1|TRBJ2-1
TGCGCCAGCAGCACGGGACAGGGGCTGGGGAATGAGCAGTTCTTC
CASSTGQGLGNEQFF
>TRBV19|16|.|TRBD2|TRBJ2-1
TGTGCCAGTAGTCCTTTAGCGGGAGGGCAGTACAATGAGCAGTTCTTC
CASSPLAGGQYNEQFF
>TRBV3-1/TRBV3-2|12|.|.|TRBJ2-1
TGTGCCAGCAGCCAAGTGTCAGTGGAGCAGTTCTTC
CASSQVSVEQFF
>TRBV12-3/TRBV12-4|11|.|.|TRBJ1-1
TGTGCCAGCAGTTCAGGGGTTGAGGCTTTCTTT
CASSSGVEAFF
>TRBV4-1|17|.|TRBD1|TRBJ1-2
TGCGCCAGCAGCCAAGGTCGGGACAGAAGAGCTAACTATGGCTACACCTTC
CASSQGRDRRANYGYTF
>TRBV5-6|14|once|TRBD2|TRBJ2-7
TGTGCCAGCACATTAGCGGGAGCCACCTACGAGCAGTACTTC
CASTLAGATYEQYF
>TRBV5-1|14|.|.|TRBJ2-7
TGCGCCAGCAGCAACCGGGACTCCTCCTACGAGCAGTACTTC
CASSNRDSSYEQYF
>TRBV7-9|15|few|.|TRBJ1-1
TGTGCCAGCAGCACCCCTTCGGGATGGGACACTGAAGCTTTCTTT
CASSTPSGWDTEAFF
>TRBV24-1|15|.|TRBD1|TRBJ2-1
TGTGCCACCAGTGACCCCGCAGGGGGCGAAAACAGGCAGTTCTTC
CATSDPAGGENRQFF
>TRBV29-1|11|.|.|TRBJ1-2
TGCAGCGCTGAGGAGAACTATGGCTACACCTTC
CSAEENYGYTF
>TRBV19|16|.|.|TRBJ1-1
TGTGCCAGTAAAATCGGGGGTTCCACGGGGGACACTGAAGCTTTCTTT
CASKIGGSTGDTEAFF
>TRBV5-1|17|few|TRBD1|TRBJ1-6
TGCGCCAGCAGCCCTCAGGGGGCCACAAGAAACGGTTCACCCCTCCACTTT
CASSPQGATRNGSPLHF
>TRBV19|15|.|TRBD1|TRBJ1-5
TGTGCCAGTAGTCCAGGGGGCCAGGGAGCGACGCCCCAGCATTTT
CASSPGGQGATPQHF
>TRBV6-6|15|once|.|TRBJ2-2
TGTGCCAGCAGTTACGGTCGGGTGGACACCGGGGAGCTGTTTTTT
CASSYGRVDTGELFF
>TRBV5-6|14|.|.|TRBJ2-2
TGTGCCAGCAGCAGGACAGCTAACACCGGGGAGCTGTTTTTT
CASSRTANTGELFF
>TRBV18|17|.|TRBD1|TRBJ1-4
TGTGCCAGCTCACCACCGACAGGGGGAACAACTAATGAAAAACTGTTTTTT
CASSPPTGGTTNEKLFF
>TRBV19|13|once|.|TRBJ1-1
TGTGCCAGTAGGCCCAGTATGAACACTGAAGCTTTCTTT
CASRPSMNTEAFF
>TRBV5-4|16|.|.|TRBJ2-2
TGTGCCAGCAGCTTGGGTGGGGCCTCGAACACCGGGGAGCTGTTTTTT
CASSLGGASNTGELFF
>TRBV19|13|.|.|TRBJ1-4
TGTGCCAGTCGCAATCGGCGGGATGAAAAACTGTTTTTT
CASRNRRDEKLFF
>TRBV6-6|15|.|TRBD2|TRBJ2-1
TGTGCCAGCAGTCCTAAGCGGGGGGGATACAATGAGCAGTTCTTC
CASSPKRGGYNEQFF